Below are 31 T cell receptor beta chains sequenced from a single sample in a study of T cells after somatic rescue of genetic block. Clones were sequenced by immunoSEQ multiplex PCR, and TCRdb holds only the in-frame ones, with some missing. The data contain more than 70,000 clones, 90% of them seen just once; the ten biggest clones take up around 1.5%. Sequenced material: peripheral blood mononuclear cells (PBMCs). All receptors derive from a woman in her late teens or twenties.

The CDR3 sequence is CASSISGAATWGGEQFF. CDR3 DNA sequence: TGTGCCAGTAGTATCTCTGGCGCGGCTACCTGGGGTGGTGAGCAGTTCTTC. This chain connects TRBV19 to TRBJ2-1, with no clear D. The V and J ends lost 3 bases and 9 bases respectively, with 24 bases between them. This CDR3 contains 17 residues. CDR1 and CDR2 (germline): LNHDA, SQIVND (reference sequence).

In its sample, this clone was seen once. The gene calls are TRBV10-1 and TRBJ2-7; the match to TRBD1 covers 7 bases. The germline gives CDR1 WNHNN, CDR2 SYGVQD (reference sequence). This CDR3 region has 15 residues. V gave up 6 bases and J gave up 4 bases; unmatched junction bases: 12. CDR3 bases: TGCGCCAGCAGCAACAGGGGAGAAGGGGTTTACGAGCAGTACTTC. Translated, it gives CASSNRGEGVYEQYF.

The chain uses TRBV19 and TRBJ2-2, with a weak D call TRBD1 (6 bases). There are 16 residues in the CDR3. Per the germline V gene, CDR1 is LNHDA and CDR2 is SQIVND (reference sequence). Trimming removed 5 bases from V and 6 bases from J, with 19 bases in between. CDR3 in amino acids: CASSPDQGTTPGELFF. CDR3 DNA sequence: TGTGCCAGTAGTCCAGACCAGGGGACCACCCCCGGGGAGCTGTTTTTT.

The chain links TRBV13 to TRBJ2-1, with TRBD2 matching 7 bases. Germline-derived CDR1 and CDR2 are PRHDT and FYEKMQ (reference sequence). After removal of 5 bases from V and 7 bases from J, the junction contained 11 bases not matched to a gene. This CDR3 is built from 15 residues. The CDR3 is CASSPLSGTGNEQFF. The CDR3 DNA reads TGTGCCAGCAGCCCACTGAGCGGGACTGGGAATGAGCAGTTCTTC.

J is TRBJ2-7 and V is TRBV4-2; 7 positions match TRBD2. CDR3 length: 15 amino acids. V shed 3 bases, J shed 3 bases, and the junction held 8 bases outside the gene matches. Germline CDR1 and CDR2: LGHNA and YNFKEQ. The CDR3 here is CASSQGEGSGYEQYF. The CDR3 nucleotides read TGTGCCAGCAGCCAGGGGGAGGGGAGTGGCTACGAGCAGTACTTC.

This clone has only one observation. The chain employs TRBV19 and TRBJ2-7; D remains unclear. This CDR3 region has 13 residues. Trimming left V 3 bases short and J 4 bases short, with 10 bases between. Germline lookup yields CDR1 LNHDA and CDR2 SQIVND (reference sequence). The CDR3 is CASSMLGGYEQYF. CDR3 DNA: TGTGCCAGTAGTATGCTCGGTGGGTACGAGCAGTACTTC.

The CDR3 region has the DNA TGTGCCAGCAGTCCGCACAGGGGGGAAGACACTGAAGCTTTCTTT. Amino acids: CASSPHRGEDTEAFF. The V gene is TRBV28, the J gene TRBJ1-1; 8 bases align to TRBD1. CDR1 and CDR2 (germline): MDHEN, SYDVKM. V gave up 5 bases and J gave up 3 bases; unmatched junction bases: 8. This CDR3 contains 15 residues.

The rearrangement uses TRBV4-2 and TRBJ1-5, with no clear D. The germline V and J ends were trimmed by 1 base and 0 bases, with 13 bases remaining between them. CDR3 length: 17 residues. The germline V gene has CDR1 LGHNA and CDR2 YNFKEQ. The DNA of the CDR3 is TGTGCCAGCAGCCAAGCGGCTGCACGGACTAGCAATCAGCCCCAGCATTTT. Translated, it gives CASSQAAARTSNQPQHF.

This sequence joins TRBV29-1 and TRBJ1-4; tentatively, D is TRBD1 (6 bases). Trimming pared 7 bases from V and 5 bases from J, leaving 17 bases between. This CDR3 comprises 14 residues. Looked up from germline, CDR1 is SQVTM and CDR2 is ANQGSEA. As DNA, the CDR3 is TGCAGCGCAGGTCAGGGGTGGGCGAATGAAAAACTGTTTTTT. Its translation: CSAGQGWANEKLFF.

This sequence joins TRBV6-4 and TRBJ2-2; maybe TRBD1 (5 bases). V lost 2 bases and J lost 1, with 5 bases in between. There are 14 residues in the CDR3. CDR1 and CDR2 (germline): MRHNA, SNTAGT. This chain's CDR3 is CASSDGQNTGELFF. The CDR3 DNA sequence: TGTGCCAGCAGTGACGGACAGAACACCGGGGAGCTGTTTTTT.

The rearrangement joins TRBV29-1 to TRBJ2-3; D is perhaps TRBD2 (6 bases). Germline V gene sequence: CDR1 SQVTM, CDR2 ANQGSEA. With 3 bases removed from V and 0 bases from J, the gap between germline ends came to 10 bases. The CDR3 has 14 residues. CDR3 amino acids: CSVEVAVSTDTQYF. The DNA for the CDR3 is TGCAGCGTTGAGGTAGCGGTCAGCACAGATACGCAGTATTTT.

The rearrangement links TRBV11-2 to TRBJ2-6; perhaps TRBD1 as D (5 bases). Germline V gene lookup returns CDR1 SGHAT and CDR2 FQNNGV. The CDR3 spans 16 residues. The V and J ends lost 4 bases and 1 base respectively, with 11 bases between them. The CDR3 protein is CASSYQRGSGANVLTF. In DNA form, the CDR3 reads TGTGCCAGCAGCTACCAAAGGGGATCTGGGGCCAACGTCCTGACTTTC.

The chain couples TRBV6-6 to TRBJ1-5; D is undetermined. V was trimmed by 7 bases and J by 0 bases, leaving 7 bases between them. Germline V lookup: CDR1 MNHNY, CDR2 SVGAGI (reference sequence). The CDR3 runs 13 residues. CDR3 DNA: TGTGCCAGCAAGCTAAATAGCAATCAGCCCCAGCATTTT. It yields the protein CASKLNSNQPQHF.

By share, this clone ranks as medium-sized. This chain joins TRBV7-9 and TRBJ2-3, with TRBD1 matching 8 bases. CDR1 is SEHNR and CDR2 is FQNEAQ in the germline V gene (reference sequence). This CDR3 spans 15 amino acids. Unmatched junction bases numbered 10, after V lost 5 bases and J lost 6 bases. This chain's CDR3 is CASSQEAQGADTQYF. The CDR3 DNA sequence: TGTGCCAGCAGCCAAGAAGCTCAGGGGGCTGATACGCAGTATTTT.

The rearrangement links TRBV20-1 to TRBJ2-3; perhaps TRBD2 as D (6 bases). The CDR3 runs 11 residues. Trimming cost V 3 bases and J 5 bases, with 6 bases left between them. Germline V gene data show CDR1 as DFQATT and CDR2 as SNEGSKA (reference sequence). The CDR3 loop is CSARREDTQYF. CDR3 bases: TGCAGTGCTAGGCGGGAAGATACGCAGTATTTT.

CDR3 protein: CASSVSSAHYEQYF. In DNA, the CDR3 is TGTGCCAGCAGTGTATCTAGCGCCCACTACGAGCAGTACTTC. The chain couples TRBV28 to TRBJ2-7; a weak D match, TRBD2 (6 bases). Trimming left V 5 bases short and J 3 bases short, with 14 bases between. The CDR3 is 14 residues long. Germline V CDR1 and CDR2: MDHEN, SYDVKM.

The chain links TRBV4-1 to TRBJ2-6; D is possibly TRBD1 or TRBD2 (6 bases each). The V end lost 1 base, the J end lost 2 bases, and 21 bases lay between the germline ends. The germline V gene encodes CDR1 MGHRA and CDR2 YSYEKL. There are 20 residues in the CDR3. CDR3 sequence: CASSQGHPRGPDPGANVLTF. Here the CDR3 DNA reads TGCGCCAGCAGCCAAGGACATCCCCGGGGGCCTGACCCTGGGGCCAACGTCCTGACTTTC.

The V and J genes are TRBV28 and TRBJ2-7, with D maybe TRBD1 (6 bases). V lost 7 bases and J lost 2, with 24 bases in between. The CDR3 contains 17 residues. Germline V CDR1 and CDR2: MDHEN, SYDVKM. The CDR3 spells CASTAPRLARGAYEQYF. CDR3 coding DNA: TGTGCCAGCACCGCCCCACGGCTGGCCAGGGGTGCCTACGAGCAGTACTTC.

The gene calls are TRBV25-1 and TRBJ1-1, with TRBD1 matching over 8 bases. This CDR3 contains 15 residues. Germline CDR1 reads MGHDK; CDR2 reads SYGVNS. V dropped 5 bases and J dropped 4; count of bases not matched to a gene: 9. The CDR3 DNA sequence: TGTGCCAGCAGTCATCCAGGACAGGGAGTCACTGAAGCTTTCTTT. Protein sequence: CASSHPGQGVTEAFF.

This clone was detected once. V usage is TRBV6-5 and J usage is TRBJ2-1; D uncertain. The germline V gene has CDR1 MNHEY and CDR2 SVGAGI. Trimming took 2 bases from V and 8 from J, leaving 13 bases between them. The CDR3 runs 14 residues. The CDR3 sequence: CASSYGELADEQFF. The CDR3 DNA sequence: TGTGCCAGCAGTTACGGGGAACTTGCGGATGAGCAGTTCTTC.

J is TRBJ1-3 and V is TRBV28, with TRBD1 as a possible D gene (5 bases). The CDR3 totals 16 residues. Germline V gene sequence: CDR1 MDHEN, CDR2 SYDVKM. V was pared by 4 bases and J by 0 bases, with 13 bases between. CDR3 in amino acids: CASSSSTGGSGNTIYF. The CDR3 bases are TGTGCCAGCAGTTCGTCAACAGGAGGCTCTGGAAACACCATATATTTT.

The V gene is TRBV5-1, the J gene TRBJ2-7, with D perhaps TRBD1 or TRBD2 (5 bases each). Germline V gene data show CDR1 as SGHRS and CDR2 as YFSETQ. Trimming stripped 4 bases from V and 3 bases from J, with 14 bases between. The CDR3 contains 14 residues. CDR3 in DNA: TGCGCCAGCAGCCCCGAGGGACGCAACTACGAGCAGTACTTC. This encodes CASSPEGRNYEQYF.

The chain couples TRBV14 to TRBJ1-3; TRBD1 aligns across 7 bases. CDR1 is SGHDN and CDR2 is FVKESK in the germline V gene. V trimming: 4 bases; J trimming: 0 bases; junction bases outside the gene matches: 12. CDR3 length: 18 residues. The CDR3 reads CASSLMGQRFSSGNTIYF. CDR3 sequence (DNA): TGTGCCAGCAGCCTAATGGGACAGAGATTCTCCTCTGGAAACACCATATATTTT.

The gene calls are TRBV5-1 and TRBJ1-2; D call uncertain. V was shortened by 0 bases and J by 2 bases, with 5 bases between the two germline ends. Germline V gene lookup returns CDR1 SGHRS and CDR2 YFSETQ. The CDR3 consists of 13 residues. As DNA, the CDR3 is TGCGCCAGCAGCTTGGGTCAGAACTATGGCTACACCTTC. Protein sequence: CASSLGQNYGYTF.

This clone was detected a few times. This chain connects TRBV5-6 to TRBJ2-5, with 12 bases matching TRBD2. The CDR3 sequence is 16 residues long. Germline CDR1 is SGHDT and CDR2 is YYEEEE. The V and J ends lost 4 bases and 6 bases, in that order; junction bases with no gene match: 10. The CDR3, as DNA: TGTGCCAGCAGCCCCCAGACTAGCGGGAGTACCCAGACCCAGTACTTC. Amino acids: CASSPQTSGSTQTQYF.

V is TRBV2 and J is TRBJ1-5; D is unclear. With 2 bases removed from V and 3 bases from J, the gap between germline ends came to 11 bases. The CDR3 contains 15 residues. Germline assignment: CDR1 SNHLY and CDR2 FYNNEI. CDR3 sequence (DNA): TGTGCCAGCAGTGAAAGTAAGGCGTTCAATCAGCCCCAGCATTTT. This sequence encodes CASSESKAFNQPQHF.

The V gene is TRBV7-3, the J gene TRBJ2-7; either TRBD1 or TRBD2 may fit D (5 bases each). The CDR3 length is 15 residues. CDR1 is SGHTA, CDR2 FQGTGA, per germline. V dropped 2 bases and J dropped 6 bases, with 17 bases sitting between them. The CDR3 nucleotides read TGTGCCAGCAGCTTACGGGGACCCCTCCGCTCCGAGCAGTACTTC. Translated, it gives CASSLRGPLRSEQYF.

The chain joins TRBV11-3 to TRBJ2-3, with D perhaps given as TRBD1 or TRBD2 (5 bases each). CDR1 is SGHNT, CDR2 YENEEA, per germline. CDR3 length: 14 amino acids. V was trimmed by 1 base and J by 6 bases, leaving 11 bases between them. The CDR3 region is CASSLVRDRDTQYF. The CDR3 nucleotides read TGTGCCAGCAGCTTAGTCCGGGACCGCGATACGCAGTATTTT.

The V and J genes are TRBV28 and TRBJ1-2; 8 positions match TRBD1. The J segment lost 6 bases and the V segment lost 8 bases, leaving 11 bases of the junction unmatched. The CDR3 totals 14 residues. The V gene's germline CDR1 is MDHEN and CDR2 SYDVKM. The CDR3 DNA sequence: TGTGCCAGCCTCCATGGGGACAGGTGGGATGGCTACACCTTC. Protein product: CASLHGDRWDGYTF.

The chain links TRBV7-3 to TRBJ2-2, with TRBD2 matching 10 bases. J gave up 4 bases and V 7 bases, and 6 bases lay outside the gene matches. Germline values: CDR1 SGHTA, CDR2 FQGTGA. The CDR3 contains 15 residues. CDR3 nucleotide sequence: TGTGCCAGCAAAGCGGGAGGGAGGGCCACCGGGGAGCTGTTTTTT. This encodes CASKAGGRATGELFF.

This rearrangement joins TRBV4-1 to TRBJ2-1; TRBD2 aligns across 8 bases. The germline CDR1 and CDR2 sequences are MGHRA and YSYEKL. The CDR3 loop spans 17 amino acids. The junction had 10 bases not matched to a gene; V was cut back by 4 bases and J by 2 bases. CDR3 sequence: CASSPSDGTSPYNEQFF. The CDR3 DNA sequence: TGCGCCAGCAGCCCCTCGGACGGGACTAGTCCCTACAATGAGCAGTTCTTC.